The clone carrying this T cell receptor (beta chain) was observed a few times. These data originate in a study of blood T cell repertoires in COVID-19. Whole-study context: Researchers got acute and convalescent COVID-19 samples from the United States, Italy and Spain. In each case, the material was cDNA or gDNA derived from T cells, B-cell-depleted T cells, or PBMCs.

Germline V lookup: CDR1 LNHDA, CDR2 SQIVND (reference sequence). V shed 7 bases and J shed 0 bases, with 12 bases lying between them. The CDR3 is 15 amino acids. Sequencing was performed with immunoSEQ multiplex PCR; in TCRdb, only in-frame clones are kept and a portion is missing. The sample includes about 310,000 clones, about nine tenths of them seen just once. The chain uses TRBV19 and TRBJ1-4; no reliable D call. This clonotype was sampled from a man aged 50 or older with active or convalescent COVID-19. The sample was peripheral blood. The DNA for the CDR3 is TGTGCCAGTAAGGCGGCACCTCCAACTAATGAAAAACTGTTTTTT. Translation gives CASKAAPPTNEKLFF.